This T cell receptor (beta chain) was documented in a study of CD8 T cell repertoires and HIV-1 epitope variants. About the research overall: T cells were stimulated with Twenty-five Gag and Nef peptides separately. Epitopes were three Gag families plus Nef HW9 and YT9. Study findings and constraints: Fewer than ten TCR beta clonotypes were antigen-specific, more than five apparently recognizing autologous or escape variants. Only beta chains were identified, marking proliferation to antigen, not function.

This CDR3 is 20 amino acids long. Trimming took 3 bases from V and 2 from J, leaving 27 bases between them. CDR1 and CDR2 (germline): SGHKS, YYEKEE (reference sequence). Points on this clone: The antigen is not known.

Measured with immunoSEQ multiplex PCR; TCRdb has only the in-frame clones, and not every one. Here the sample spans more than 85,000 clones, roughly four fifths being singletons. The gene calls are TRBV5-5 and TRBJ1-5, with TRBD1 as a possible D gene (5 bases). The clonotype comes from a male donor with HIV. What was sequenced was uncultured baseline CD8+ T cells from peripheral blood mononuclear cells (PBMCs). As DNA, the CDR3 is TGTGCCAGCAGCTCGGACGGGGGGAGTGGGCCAATATGGGGCAATCAGCCCCAGCATTTT. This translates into CASSSDGGSGPIWGNQPQHF.